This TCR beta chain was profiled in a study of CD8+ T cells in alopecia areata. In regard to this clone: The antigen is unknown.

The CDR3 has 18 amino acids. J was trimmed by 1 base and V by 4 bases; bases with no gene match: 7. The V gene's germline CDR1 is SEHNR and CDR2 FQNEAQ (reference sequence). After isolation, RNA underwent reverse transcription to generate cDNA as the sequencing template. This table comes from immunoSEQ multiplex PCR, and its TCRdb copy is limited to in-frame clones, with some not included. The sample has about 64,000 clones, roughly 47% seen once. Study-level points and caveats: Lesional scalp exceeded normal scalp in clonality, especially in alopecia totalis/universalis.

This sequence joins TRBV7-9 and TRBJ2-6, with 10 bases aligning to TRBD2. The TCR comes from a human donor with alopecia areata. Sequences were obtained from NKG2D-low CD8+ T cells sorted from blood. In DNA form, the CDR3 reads TGTGCCAGCAGCTCCCGGTCTAGCGGGAGTTCTGGGGCCAACGTCCTGACTTTC. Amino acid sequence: CASSSRSSGSSGANVLTF.